This T cell receptor (beta chain) was sequenced in a study of cytomegalovirus exposure and HLA in healthy donors. Study information: In a later analysis, it was reported that the 110 or so validation repertoires had been produced on the same platform as the 700 or so repertoires belonging to the first cohort. Broader study findings: Cytomegalovirus-associated TCR beta chains were listed, numbering over 150. Confirmation in vitro established that three CMV-associated chains were specific for CMV antigens.

Among the 100 to 150 subjects of the validation cohort, separate from the approximately 660-subject first cohort, were the donors. A note on this clone: Its cognate antigen is unknown.

Trimming left V 5 bases short and J 6 bases short, with 17 bases between. The CDR3 sequence is 15 residues long. Germline V CDR1 and CDR2: SGHVS, FNYEAQ. Method: immunoSEQ multiplex PCR; TCRdb's copy keeps in-frame clones and lacks some. The sample carries 250,000 to 400,000 clones, approximately 88% recorded once. The material sequenced was PBMCs. The rearrangement links TRBV7-6 to TRBJ1-5, with D possibly TRBD1 on 5 matching bases. This clonotype was obtained from a man younger than 40 in good health and CMV-seronegative. CDR3 region: CASSQFGGKGQPQHF. CDR3 DNA: TGTGCCAGCAGCCAATTCGGGGGAAAAGGTCAGCCCCAGCATTTT. Full variable domain (missing parts from reference TRBV7-6 and TRBJ1-5): GAGVSQSPRYKVTKRGQDVALRCDPISGHVSLYWYRQALGQGPEFLTYFNYEAQQDKSGLPNDRFSAERPEGSISTLTIQRTEQRDSAMYRCASSQFGGKGQPQHFGDGTRLSIL.